Listed below are T cell receptor beta chains from one sample, sequenced in a study of T cells after posttransplantation cyclophosphamide. Here immunoSEQ multiplex PCR was the method, and the copy in TCRdb shows in-frame clones only, minus some. This sample includes 30,000 to 45,000 clones with no singletons; its ten biggest clones take up around 1.2%. Sequenced: PBMCs. These receptors were collected from a girl aged 5-17 years in good health, CMV-negative, and a related stem cell transplant donor. Both conserved end residues are part of each CDR3. D genes are given only for firm matches. Clone sizes are given selectively: once, few, many, or a class where the clone is expanded.

TRBD2	TRBJ2-5	TRBV4-2	many	CASSQVGLASAETQYF	TGTGCCAGCAGCCAAGTCGGACTAGCGTCGGCAGAGACCCAGTACTTC
-	TRBJ2-1	TRBV7-9	many	CASSLQGNNEQFF	TGTGCCAGCAGCTTGCAGGGAAACAATGAGCAGTTCTTC
TRBD2	TRBJ2-1	TRBV6-1	many	CASSGTSGGAHEQFF	TGTGCCAGCAGTGGGACTAGCGGGGGGGCCCATGAGCAGTTCTTC
-	TRBJ2-3	TRBV5-4	many	CASSLGGPTDTQYF	TGTGCCAGCAGCTTGGGGGGGCCCACAGATACGCAGTATTTT
TRBD1	TRBJ1-4	TRBV11-2	many	CASSSYRGPTNEKLFF	TGTGCCAGCAGCTCCTACAGGGGACCAACTAATGAAAAACTGTTTTTT
-	TRBJ1-2	TRBV2	few	CASSEFPGGRENYGYTF	TGTGCCAGCAGTGAATTCCCTGGCGGGAGGGAAAACTATGGCTACACCTTC
-	TRBJ2-5	TRBV6-1	many	CASSGGGGQETQYF	TGTGCCAGCAGTGGAGGGGGGGGCCAAGAGACCCAGTACTTC
TRBD1	TRBJ1-4	TRBV7-6	many	CASSRTGSNEKLFF	TGTGCCAGCAGCCGGACAGGATCTAATGAAAAACTGTTTTTT
-	TRBJ2-3	TRBV19	-	CASREFASLTDTQYF	TGTGCCAGTAGGGAGTTTGCCAGTCTCACAGATACGCAGTATTTT
TRBD1	TRBJ1-5	TRBV6-1	many	CASSGTGFVNQPQHF	TGTGCCAGCAGCGGGACAGGGTTCGTCAATCAGCCCCAGCATTTT
-	TRBJ1-3	TRBV29-1	-	CSVEYHTGNTIYF	TGCAGCGTTGAATACCACACTGGAAACACCATATATTTT
-	TRBJ1-5	TRBV28	many	CASRTGLSSNQPQHF	TGTGCCAGCAGGACCGGACTCAGTAGCAATCAGCCCCAGCATTTT
-	TRBJ2-7	TRBV6-5	few	CASSLVMNYEQYF	TGTGCCAGCAGTTTAGTCATGAACTACGAGCAGTACTTC
-	TRBJ1-6	TRBV14	-	CASSQAGVGYNSPLHF	TGTGCCAGCAGCCAAGCAGGGGTTGGCTATAATTCACCCCTCCACTTT
TRBD1	TRBJ2-7	TRBV7-9	few	CASSSSTGGPYEQYF	TGTGCCAGCAGCTCGTCGACAGGGGGCCCCTACGAGCAGTACTTC
TRBD2	TRBJ2-5	TRBV9	-	CASSVDGGSQETQYF	TGTGCCAGCAGCGTAGATGGCGGGAGCCAAGAGACCCAGTACTTC
-	TRBJ2-7	TRBV18	few	CASSPPGTSSYEQYF	TGTGCCAGCTCACCACCCGGGACTTCCTCCTACGAGCAGTACTTC
-	TRBJ2-3	TRBV5-6	many	CASSVFPSTDTQYF	TGTGCCAGCAGCGTGTTCCCGAGCACAGATACGCAGTATTTT
-	TRBJ1-1	TRBV7-3	many	CASSLNTGNTEAFF	TGTGCCAGCAGCCTCAATACAGGGAACACTGAAGCTTTCTTT
-	TRBJ1-3	TRBV5-5	many	CASSLEGSVSGNTIYF	TGTGCCAGCAGCTTGGAGGGGTCGGTTTCTGGAAACACCATATATTTT
TRBD1	TRBJ1-2	TRBV6-5	many	CASSYSRGHGYTF	TGTGCCAGCAGTTACTCGAGGGGGCATGGCTACACCTTC
-	TRBJ2-7	TRBV27	many	CASSFRALYEQYF	TGTGCCAGCAGTTTCAGGGCCCTCTACGAGCAGTACTTC
TRBD1	TRBJ1-1	TRBV11-2	many	CASSLRQGLRAFF	TGTGCCAGCAGCCTTCGACAGGGGCTGAGAGCTTTCTTT
TRBD1	TRBJ1-2	TRBV6-5	many	CASSTTGVYGYTF	TGTGCCAGCAGTACGACAGGGGTCTATGGCTACACCTTC
-	TRBJ1-2	TRBV11-2	few	CASSSYPRQSDFYGYTF	TGTGCCAGCAGCTCCTATCCCCGACAGTCCGATTTCTATGGCTACACCTTC
TRBD1	TRBJ2-3	TRBV4-1	many	CASSQLHRGSTDTQYF	TGCGCCAGCAGCCAACTTCACAGGGGGAGTACAGATACGCAGTATTTT
TRBD1	TRBJ2-7	TRBV4-1	many	CASSRAQGAYEQYF	TGCGCCAGCAGCCGGGCACAGGGGGCTTACGAGCAGTACTTC
-	TRBJ2-4	TRBV5-1	-	CASSSPGENIQYF	TGCGCCAGCAGCTCCCCCGGGGAAAACATTCAGTACTTC
TRBD1	TRBJ1-1	TRBV28	-	CASRRQGGNTEAFF	TGTGCCAGCAGACGACAGGGAGGAAACACTGAAGCTTTCTTT
-	TRBJ2-5	TRBV2	-	CAIQDSQETQYF	TGTGCCATACAGGATAGTCAAGAGACCCAGTACTTC
-	TRBJ1-6	TRBV18	many	CASSPGRPSSYNSPLHF	TGTGCCAGCTCACCTGGCAGGCCAAGCTCCTATAATTCACCCCTCCACTTT
-	TRBJ2-2	TRBV6-1	many	CASSLDLYLFF	TGTGCCAGCAGCCTAGATCTCTATCTGTTTTTT
TRBD2	TRBJ2-1	TRBV28	few	CASSTRLAGEVYNEQFF	TGTGCCAGCAGTACCCGACTAGCGGGAGAGGTCTACAATGAGCAGTTCTTC
-	TRBJ2-5	TRBV9	many	CASSDGSVGETQYF	TGTGCCAGCAGCGATGGCAGCGTTGGGGAGACCCAGTACTTC
-	TRBJ1-2	TRBV9	-	CASSVSRQHTNYGYTF	TGTGCCAGCAGCGTATCCCGACAGCACACAAACTATGGCTACACCTTC
-	TRBJ2-3	TRBV28	-	CASSRPGSPDTQYF	TGTGCCAGCAGCCGCCCGGGTTCTCCAGATACGCAGTATTTT
TRBD2	TRBJ2-7	TRBV11-2	many	CASSSGLVGSYEQYF	TGTGCCAGCAGCTCGGGACTAGTGGGCTCCTACGAGCAGTACTTC
TRBD1	TRBJ2-1	TRBV27	many	CASSPYAGTGDNEQFF	TGTGCCAGCAGTCCGTACGCCGGGACAGGGGACAATGAGCAGTTCTTC
-	TRBJ2-1	TRBV2	many	CATTLYNEQFF	TGTGCCACAACACTATACAATGAGCAGTTCTTC
-	TRBJ1-1	TRBV6-1	many	CASSEAGGNTEAFF	TGTGCCAGCAGTGAAGCGGGGGGGAACACTGAAGCTTTCTTT
TRBD2	TRBJ2-1	TRBV5-6	-	CASSVRTSGERNEQFF	TGTGCCAGCAGCGTCCGGACTAGCGGGGAGAGAAATGAGCAGTTCTTC